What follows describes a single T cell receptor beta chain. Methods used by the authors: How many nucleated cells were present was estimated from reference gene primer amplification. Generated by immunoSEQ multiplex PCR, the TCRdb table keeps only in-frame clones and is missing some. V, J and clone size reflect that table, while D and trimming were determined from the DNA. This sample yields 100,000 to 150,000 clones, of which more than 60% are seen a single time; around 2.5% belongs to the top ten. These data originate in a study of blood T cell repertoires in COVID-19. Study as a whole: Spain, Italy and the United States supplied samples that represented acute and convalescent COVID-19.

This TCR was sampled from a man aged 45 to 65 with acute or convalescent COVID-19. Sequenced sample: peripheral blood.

CDR3 sequence: CATSRGGRFQETQYF. CDR3 DNA: TGTGCCACCAGCAGGGGTGGGAGGTTCCAAGAGACCCAGTACTTC. The rearrangement uses TRBV15 and TRBJ2-5; TRBD2 might be the D (6 bases). CDR1 and CDR2 (germline): LNHNV, YYDKDF (reference sequence). V lost 3 bases and J 1 base, leaving 12 bases between the germline ends. This CDR3 has 15 residues.